These 2 T cell receptor beta chains were sequenced from one sample in a study of T cell responses to AZD1222 COVID-19 vaccine. Repertoires were generated with immunoSEQ multiplex PCR, while TCRdb's copy carries only in-frame clones and drops some. This sample carries 100,000 to 110,000 clones, about 85% of them seen once, and the ten largest clones take about 1.7%. Sequenced material: peripheral blood, taken on day 0 of AZD1222 vaccination. Receptors were obtained from an adult in good health.

In DNA form, the CDR3 reads TGTGCCACCAGACGGGCTTCGACGGATACGCAGTATTTT. Encoded protein: CATRRASTDTQYF. The chain recombines TRBV24-1 with TRBJ2-3; unclear D gene. CDR3 length: 13 amino acids. Trimming removed 7 bases from V and 6 bases from J, with 13 bases in between. CDR1 and CDR2 (germline): KGHDR, SFDVKD.

The chain joins TRBV5-1 to TRBJ1-2; D uncertain. This CDR3 has 15 residues. V was cut by 4 bases and J by 4 bases, with 17 bases left in between. CDR1 is SGHRS, CDR2 YFSETQ, per germline. The DNA for the CDR3 is TGCGCCAGCAGCCTAGGACGGACCGACGGCTATGGCTACACCTTC. This encodes CASSLGRTDGYGYTF.